These 6 T cell receptor beta chains were all obtained from the same sample, sequenced in a study of regulatory T cells in long-lasting Graves disease. Arm-PCR of CDR3 regions and iRepertoire HTBI primers were used to build TCR beta libraries. Each CDR3 protein gets one entry after TCRdb re-called the multiplex PCR reads with MiXCR. Of a few hundred thousand distinct CDR3 sequences listed, approximately 12% are singletons. The time point here: newly diagnosed GD, antithyroid drugs for less than 3 months. RNA isolated from PBMCs was used to make the TCR library. These data were also filed under a second study, of T cells in Graves' hyperthyroidism and ophthalmopathy.

The sequences come from peripheral blood mononuclear cells (PBMCs), collected at new diagnosis, from a patient treated with antithyroid drugs. The receptors here all came from a young woman with Graves disease.

Comments on this clonotype: The junction departs from the called germline gene at one end, perhaps through a read error. V usage is TRBV19 and J usage is TRBJ2-7, with 9 bases matching TRBD2. The CDR3 consists of 18 residues. The germline V gene has CDR1 LNHDA and CDR2 SQIVND (reference sequence). CDR3 bases: TGTGCCAGTAGTATTGTGTCTTCGGCGGGAGGGTCTATCTACGAGCAGCACTTC. Its protein is CASSIVSSAGGSIYEQHF.

In this sample, this clonotype turned up many times. The chain employs TRBV30 and TRBJ2-5; D is tentatively TRBD1 or TRBD2 (5 bases each). Germline V gene sequence: CDR1 GTSNPN, CDR2 SVGIG (reference sequence). This CDR3 contains 17 residues. V was cut by 3 bases and J by 1 base, with 21 bases left in between. The CDR3 nucleotides are TGTGCCTGGAGCTCAGGACTCGGGACGGTTGGCCAAGAGACCCAGTACTTC. Protein: CAWSSGLGTVGQETQYF.

A few counts support this clonotype. The chain's CDR3 is CASSARTAGETDTQYF. The CDR3 DNA sequence: TGTGCCAGTAGCGCGCGGACAGCGGGAGAGACAGATACGCAGTATTTT. The chain uses TRBV19 and TRBJ2-3; 8 positions match TRBD2. The germline V gene has CDR1 LNHDA and CDR2 SQIVND (reference sequence). V shed 6 bases, J shed 3 bases, and the junction held 11 bases outside the gene matches. The CDR3 has 16 amino acids. The whole variable domain, remainder taken from reference TRBV19 and TRBJ2-3, is DGGITQSPKYLFRKEGQNVTLSCEQNLNHDAMYWYRQDPGQGLRLIYYSQIVNDFQKGDIAEGYSVSREKKESFPLTVTSAQKNPTAFYLCASSARTAGETDTQYFGPGTRLTVL.

This clonotype occurred many times. The genes are TRBV9 and TRBJ2-1; D is ambiguous. Per germline, CDR1 SGDLS and CDR2 YYNGEE. The CDR3 is 15 residues long. Trimming removed 0 bases from V and 0 bases from J, with 7 bases in between. CDR3 sequence: CASSVALSSYNEQFF. In nucleotides, the CDR3 is TGTGCCAGCAGCGTAGCGTTGAGCTCCTACAATGAGCAGTTCTTC.

This clonotype has at least ten counts. The chain is built from TRBV29-1 and TRBJ2-7, with 9 bases identical to TRBD1. Germline V gene sequence: CDR1 SQVTM, CDR2 ANQGSEA. V lost 2 bases to trimming and J lost 5 bases; unmatched junction nucleotides: 7. The CDR3 is made up of 14 amino acids. The CDR3: CSVESTGGYDEQYF. CDR3 nucleotide sequence: TGCAGCGTTGAATCTACAGGGGGCTACGACGAGCAGTACTTC.

This clonotype was seen many times. The chain couples TRBV7-9 to TRBJ2-3; D call uncertain. Germline V gene sequence: CDR1 SEHNR, CDR2 FQNEAQ (reference sequence). The CDR3 has 12 residues. Trimming took 5 bases from V and 5 from J, leaving 8 bases between them. CDR3 loop: CASSPREDTQYF. Here the CDR3 DNA reads TGTGCCAGCAGCCCTAGGGAAGATACGCAGTATTTT. Full variable domain (remainder filled in from reference TRBV7-9 and TRBJ2-3): DTGVSQNPRHKITKRGQNVTFRCDPISEHNRLYWYRQTLGQGPEFLTYFQNEAQLEKSRLLSDRFSAERPKGSFSTLEIQRTEQGDSAMYLCASSPREDTQYFGPGTRLTVL.